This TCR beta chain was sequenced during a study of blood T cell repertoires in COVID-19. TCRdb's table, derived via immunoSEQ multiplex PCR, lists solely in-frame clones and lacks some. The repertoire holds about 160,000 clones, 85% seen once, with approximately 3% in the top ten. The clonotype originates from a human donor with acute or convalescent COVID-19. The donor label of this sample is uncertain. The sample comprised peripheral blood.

The CDR3 sequence is CASSFGQTYEQYF. The CDR3, as DNA: TGCGCCAGCAGTTTCGGACAGACCTACGAGCAGTACTTC. The genes are TRBV5-1 and TRBJ2-7; tentatively, D is TRBD1 (6 bases). The V gene lost 5 bases and the J gene lost 2 bases, with 11 bases spanning the gap. The germline CDR1 and CDR2 sequences are SGHRS and YFSETQ. This CDR3 comprises 13 residues.